These 6 T cell receptor beta chains were all obtained from the same sample, sequenced in a study of blood T cells in healthy people across ages. Alongside a J-beta primer mix, a sample-barcoded 5' primer served in a second PCR lasting about 7 to 11 cycles. TCRdb redid the calling of the 5' RACE reads with MiXCR, one entry per CDR3 protein. The top ten hold roughly 9% of the sample, which has hundreds of thousands of distinct CDR3 sequences, more than 20% seen once. The same sample was also studied in work on T cells of mothers and their children.

Sequencing input: blood. The receptors come from a boy younger than 18 in good health.

A few counts support this clonotype. The chain combines TRBV9 with TRBJ2-5, with 7 bases lining up with TRBD2. The germline CDR1 and CDR2 sequences are SGDLS and YYNGEE. The V gene end was trimmed by 3 bases and the J gene end by 4 bases; junction bases not matched to a gene: 15. The CDR3 has 17 residues. The DNA for the CDR3 is TGTGCCAGCAGCGGCCGTTTGGGGGGGATTCGAGGAGAGACCCAGTACTTC. Amino acids: CASSGRLGGIRGETQYF.

The chain employs TRBV6-5 and TRBJ2-3, with D possibly matching TRBD1 (6 bases). Germline V gene lookup returns CDR1 MNHEY and CDR2 SVGAGI. V shed 0 bases and J shed 1 base, with 11 bases lying between them. The CDR3 covers 16 residues. CDR3: CASSYSRPGGTDTQYF. The CDR3 nucleotides read TGTGCCAGCAGTTACTCGAGGCCAGGGGGCACAGATACGCAGTATTTT.

This clonotype was seen a few times. V and J are TRBV7-2 and TRBJ2-7; 8 nucleotides agree with TRBD2. J gave up 3 bases and V 1 base, and 23 bases lay outside the gene matches. The length of the CDR3 is 21 residues. Per the germline V gene, CDR1 is SGHTA and CDR2 is FQGNSA. CDR3 amino acids: CASSLGITAPRGGRLSYEQYF. The CDR3 coding sequence is TGTGCCAGCAGCTTAGGTATTACGGCCCCCCGCGGGGGGAGGTTGAGCTACGAGCAGTACTTC.

This clonotype was observed a handful of times. The chain employs TRBV28 and TRBJ2-6; 8 positions agree with TRBD1. Germline V gene data show CDR1 as MDHEN and CDR2 as SYDVKM. The CDR3 sequence is 17 residues long. Trimming removed 5 bases from V and 0 bases from J; junction bases left unmatched: 6. CDR3: CASSPRTGRSGANVLTF. CDR3 sequence (DNA): TGTGCCAGCAGTCCTCGGACAGGGCGCTCTGGGGCCAACGTCCTGACTTTC. The full variable domain, completed using reference TRBV28 and TRBJ2-6, is DVKVTQSSRYLVKRTGEKVFLECVQDMDHENMFWYRQDPGLGLRLIYFSYDVKMKEKGDIPEGYSVSREKKERFSLILESASTNQTSMYLCASSPRTGRSGANVLTFGAGSRLTVL.

In its sample, this clonotype was seen a few times. The J gene is TRBJ2-1, the V gene TRBV5-1, with 15 bases that match TRBD2. The CDR3 contains 19 residues. The germline V gene has CDR1 SGHRS and CDR2 YFSETQ. The V segment lost 3 bases and the J segment 0 bases; nucleotides outside the gene matches: 7. Written as DNA, the CDR3 is TGCGCCAGCAGCTCGGCCGGGACTAGCGGGAGGTACTCCTACAATGAGCAGTTCTTC. Translation: CASSSAGTSGRYSYNEQFF.

This clonotype occurred a few times. This chain connects TRBV25-1 to TRBJ2-7; TRBD2 is a possible D gene (5 bases). The CDR3 runs to 16 residues. CDR1 is MGHDK and CDR2 is SYGVNS in the germline V gene. Trimming shortened V by 6 bases and J by 6 bases, and 24 bases separated the two germline ends. The CDR3 spells CASSGGVGLGGGEQYF. In DNA form, the CDR3 reads TGTGCCAGCAGCGGAGGTGTTGGCCTTGGAGGTGGCGAGCAGTACTTC.